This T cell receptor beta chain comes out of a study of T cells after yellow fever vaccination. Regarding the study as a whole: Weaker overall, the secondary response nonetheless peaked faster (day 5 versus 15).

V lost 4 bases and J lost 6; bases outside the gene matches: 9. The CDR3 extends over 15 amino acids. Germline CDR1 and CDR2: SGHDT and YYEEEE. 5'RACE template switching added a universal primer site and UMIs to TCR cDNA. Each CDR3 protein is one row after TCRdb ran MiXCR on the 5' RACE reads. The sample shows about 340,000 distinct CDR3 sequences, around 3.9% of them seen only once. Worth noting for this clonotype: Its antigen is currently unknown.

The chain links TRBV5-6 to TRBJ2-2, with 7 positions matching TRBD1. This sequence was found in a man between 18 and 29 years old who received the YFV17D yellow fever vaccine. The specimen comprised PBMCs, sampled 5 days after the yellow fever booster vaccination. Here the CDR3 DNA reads TGTGCCAGCAGCCCAGGGGGAGCAAGGCCCGGGGAGCTGTTTTTT. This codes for CASSPGGARPGELFF.